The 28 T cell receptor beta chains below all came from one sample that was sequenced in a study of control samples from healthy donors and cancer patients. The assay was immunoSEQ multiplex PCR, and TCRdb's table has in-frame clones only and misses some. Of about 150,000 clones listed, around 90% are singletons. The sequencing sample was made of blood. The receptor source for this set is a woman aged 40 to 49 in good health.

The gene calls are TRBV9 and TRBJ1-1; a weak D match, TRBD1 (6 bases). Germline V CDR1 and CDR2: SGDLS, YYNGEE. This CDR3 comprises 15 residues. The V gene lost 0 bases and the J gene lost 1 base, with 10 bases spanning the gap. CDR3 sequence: CASSVGAGANTEAFF. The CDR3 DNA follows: TGTGCCAGCAGCGTAGGTGCAGGGGCGAACACTGAAGCTTTCTTT.

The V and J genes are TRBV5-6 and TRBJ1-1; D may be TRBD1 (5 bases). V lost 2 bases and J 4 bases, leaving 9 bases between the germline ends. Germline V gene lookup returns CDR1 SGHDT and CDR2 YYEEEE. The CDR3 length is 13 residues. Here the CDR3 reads CASSFSRGTEAFF. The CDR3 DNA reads TGTGCCAGCAGCTTTTCGAGGGGCACTGAAGCTTTCTTT. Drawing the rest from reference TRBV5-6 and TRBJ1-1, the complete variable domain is DAGVTQSPTHLIKTRGQQVTLRCSPKSGHDTVSWYQQALGQGPQFIFQYYEEEERQRGNFPDRFSGHQFPNYSSELNVNALLLGDSALYLCASSFSRGTEAFFGQGTRLTVV.

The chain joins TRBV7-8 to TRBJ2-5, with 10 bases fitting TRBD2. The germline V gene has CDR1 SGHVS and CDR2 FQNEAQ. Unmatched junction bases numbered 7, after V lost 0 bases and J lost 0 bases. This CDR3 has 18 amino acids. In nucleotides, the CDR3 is TGTGCCAGCAGCTTAGCTCGGTCTAGCGGGGGCCACCAAGAGACCCAGTACTTC. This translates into CASSLARSSGGHQETQYF.

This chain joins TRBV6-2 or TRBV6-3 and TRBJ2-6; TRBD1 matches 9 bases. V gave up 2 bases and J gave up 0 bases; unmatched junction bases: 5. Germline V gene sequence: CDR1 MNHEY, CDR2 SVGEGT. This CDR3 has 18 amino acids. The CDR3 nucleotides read TGTGCCAGCAGTTACGCGACAGGGGGAGTCTCTGGGGCCAACGTCCTGACTTTC. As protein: CASSYATGGVSGANVLTF.

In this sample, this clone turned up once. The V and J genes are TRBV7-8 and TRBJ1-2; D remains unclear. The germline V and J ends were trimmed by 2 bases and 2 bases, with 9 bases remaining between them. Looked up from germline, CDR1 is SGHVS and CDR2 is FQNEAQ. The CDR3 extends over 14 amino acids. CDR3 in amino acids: CASSLSGPNYGYTF. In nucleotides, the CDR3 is TGTGCCAGCAGCTTATCGGGCCCAAACTATGGCTACACCTTC.

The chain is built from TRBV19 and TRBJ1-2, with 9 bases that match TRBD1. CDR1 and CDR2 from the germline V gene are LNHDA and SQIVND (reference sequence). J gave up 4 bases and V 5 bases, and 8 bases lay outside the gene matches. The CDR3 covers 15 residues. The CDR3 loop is CASSVGTGSSYGYTF. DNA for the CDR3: TGTGCCAGTAGTGTCGGGACAGGGTCGTCCTATGGCTACACCTTC.

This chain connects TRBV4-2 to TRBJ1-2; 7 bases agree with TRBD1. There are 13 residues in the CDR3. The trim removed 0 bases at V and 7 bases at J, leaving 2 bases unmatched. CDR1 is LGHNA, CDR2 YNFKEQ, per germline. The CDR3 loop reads CASSQEKGAGYTF. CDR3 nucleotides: TGTGCCAGCAGCCAAGAGAAGGGGGCTGGCTACACCTTC.

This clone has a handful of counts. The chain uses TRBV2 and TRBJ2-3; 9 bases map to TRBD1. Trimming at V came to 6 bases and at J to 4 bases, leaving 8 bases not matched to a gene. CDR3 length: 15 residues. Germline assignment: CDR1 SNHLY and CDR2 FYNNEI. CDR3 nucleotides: TGTGCCAGCAGGGGTTGGGGACAGGGATCAGATACGCAGTATTTT. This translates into CASRGWGQGSDTQYF.

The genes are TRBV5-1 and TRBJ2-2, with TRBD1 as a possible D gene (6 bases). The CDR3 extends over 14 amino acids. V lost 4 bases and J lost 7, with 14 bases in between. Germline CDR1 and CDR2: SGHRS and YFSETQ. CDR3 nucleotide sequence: TGCGCCAGCAGCGACACAAGGGGGAGCGGGGAGCTGTTTTTT. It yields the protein CASSDTRGSGELFF.

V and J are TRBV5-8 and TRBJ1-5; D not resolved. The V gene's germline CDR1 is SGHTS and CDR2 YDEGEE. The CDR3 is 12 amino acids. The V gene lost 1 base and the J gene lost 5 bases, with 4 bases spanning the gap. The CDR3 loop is CASSLYDQPQHF. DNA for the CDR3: TGTGCCAGCAGCTTGTATGATCAGCCCCAGCATTTT.

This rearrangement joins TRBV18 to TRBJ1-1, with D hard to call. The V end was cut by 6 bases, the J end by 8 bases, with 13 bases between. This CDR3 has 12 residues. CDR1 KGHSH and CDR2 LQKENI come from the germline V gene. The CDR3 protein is CASSLDPIEAFF. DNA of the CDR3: TGTGCCAGCTCCCTGGACCCTATCGAAGCTTTCTTT.

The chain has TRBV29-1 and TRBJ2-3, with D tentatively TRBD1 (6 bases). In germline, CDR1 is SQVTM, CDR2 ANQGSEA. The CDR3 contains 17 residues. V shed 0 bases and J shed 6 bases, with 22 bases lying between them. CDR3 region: CSVEDLLDSPRVDTQYF. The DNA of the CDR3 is TGCAGCGTTGAAGATTTGTTGGACAGCCCGCGGGTGGATACGCAGTATTTT.

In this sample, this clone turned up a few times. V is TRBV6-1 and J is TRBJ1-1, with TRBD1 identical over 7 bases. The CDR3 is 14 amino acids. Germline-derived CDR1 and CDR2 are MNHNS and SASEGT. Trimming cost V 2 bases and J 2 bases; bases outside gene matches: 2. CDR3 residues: CASSEYRGNTEAFF. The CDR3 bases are TGTGCCAGCAGTGAATACAGGGGAAACACTGAAGCTTTCTTT.

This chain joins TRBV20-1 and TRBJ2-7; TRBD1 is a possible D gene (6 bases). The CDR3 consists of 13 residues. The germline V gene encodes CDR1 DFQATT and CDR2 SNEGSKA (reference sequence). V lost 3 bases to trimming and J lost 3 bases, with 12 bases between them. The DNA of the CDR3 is TGCAGTGCTAGTTTGGTACAGGGCTACGAGCAGTACTTC. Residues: CSASLVQGYEQYF.

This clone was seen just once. As DNA, the CDR3 is TGTGCCAGCAGTCCTCCCTTCAATCAGCCCCAGCATTTT. Translation: CASSPPFNQPQHF. V is TRBV2 and J is TRBJ1-5; D not resolved. The germline V gene encodes CDR1 SNHLY and CDR2 FYNNEI. The CDR3 contains 13 residues. V gave up 5 bases and J gave up 3 bases, with 8 bases separating them.

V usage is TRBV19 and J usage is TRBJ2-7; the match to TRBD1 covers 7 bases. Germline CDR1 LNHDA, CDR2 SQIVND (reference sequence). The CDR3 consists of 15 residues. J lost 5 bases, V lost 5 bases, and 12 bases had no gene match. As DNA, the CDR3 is TGTGCCAGTAGTCAGCCCGGGACAGTAGGCCACGAGCAGTACTTC. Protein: CASSQPGTVGHEQYF.

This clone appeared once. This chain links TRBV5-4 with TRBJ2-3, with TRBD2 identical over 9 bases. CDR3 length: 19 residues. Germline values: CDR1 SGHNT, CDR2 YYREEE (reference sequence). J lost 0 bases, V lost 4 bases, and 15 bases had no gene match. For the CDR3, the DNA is TGTGCCAGCAGCCCGACCGCCTACCAGACTAGCGGAAGCACAGATACGCAGTATTTT. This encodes CASSPTAYQTSGSTDTQYF.

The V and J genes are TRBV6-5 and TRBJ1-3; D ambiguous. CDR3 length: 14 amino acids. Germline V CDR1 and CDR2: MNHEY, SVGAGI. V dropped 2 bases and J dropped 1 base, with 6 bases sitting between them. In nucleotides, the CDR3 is TGTGCCAGCAGTTACGGGTTATCTGGAAACACCATATATTTT. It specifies CASSYGLSGNTIYF.

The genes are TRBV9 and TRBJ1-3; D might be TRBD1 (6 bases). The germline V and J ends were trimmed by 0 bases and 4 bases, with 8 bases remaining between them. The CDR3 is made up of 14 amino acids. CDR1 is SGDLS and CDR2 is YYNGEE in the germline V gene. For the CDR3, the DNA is TGTGCCAGCAGCGTAGCGGGGGCCGGAAACACCATATATTTT. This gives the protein CASSVAGAGNTIYF.

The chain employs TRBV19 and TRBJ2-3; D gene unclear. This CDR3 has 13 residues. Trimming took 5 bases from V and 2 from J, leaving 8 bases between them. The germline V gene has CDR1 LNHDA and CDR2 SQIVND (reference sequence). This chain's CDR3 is CASSWTYTDTQYF. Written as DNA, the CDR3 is TGTGCCAGTAGTTGGACCTACACAGATACGCAGTATTTT.

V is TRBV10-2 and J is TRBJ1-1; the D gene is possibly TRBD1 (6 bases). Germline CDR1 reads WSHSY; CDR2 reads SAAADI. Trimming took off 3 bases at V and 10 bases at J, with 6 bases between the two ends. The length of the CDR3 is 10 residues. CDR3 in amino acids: CASSEGGAFF. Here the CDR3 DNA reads TGCGCCAGCAGTGAAGGGGGAGCTTTCTTT.

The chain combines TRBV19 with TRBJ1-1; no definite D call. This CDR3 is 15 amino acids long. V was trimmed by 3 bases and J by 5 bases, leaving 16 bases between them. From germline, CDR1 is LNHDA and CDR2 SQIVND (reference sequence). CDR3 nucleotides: TGTGCCAGTAGTATGGAGCTGGGAGTGTCAACTGAAGCTTTCTTT. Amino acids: CASSMELGVSTEAFF.

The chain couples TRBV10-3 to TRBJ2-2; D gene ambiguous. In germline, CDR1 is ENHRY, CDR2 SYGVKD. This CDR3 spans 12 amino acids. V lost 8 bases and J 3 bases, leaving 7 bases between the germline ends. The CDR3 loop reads CAIGGYTGELFF. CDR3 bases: TGTGCCATCGGTGGGTACACCGGGGAGCTGTTTTTT.

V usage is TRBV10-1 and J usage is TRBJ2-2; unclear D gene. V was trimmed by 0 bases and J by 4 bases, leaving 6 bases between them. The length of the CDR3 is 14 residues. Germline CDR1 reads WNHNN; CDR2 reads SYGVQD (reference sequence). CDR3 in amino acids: CASSESKFTGELFF. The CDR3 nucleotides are TGCGCCAGCAGTGAGTCGAAGTTCACCGGGGAGCTGTTTTTT.

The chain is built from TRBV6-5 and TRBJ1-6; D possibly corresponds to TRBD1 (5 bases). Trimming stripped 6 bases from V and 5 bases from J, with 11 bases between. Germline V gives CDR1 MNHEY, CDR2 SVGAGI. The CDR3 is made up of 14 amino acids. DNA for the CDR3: TGTGCCAGCAGCCAATTCAGGGATAATTCACCCCTCCACTTT. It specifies CASSQFRDNSPLHF.

The CDR3 DNA reads TGTGCCAGCAGCTTAGCCAGGGTGCCGACAGAAAAACTGTTTTTT. Its protein product is CASSLARVPTEKLFF. The chain recombines TRBV7-8 with TRBJ1-4; possibly TRBD1 for D (5 bases). Trimming removed 0 bases from V and 8 bases from J, with 13 bases in between. The CDR3 consists of 15 residues. Germline CDR1 SGHVS, CDR2 FQNEAQ. The full variable domain, with the rest looked up from reference TRBV7-8 and TRBJ1-4, is GAGVSQSPRYKVAKRGQDVALRCDPISGHVSLFWYQQALGQGPEFLTYFQNEAQLDKSGLPSDRFFAERPEGSVSTLKIQRTQQEDSAVYLCASSLARVPTEKLFFGSGTQLSVL.

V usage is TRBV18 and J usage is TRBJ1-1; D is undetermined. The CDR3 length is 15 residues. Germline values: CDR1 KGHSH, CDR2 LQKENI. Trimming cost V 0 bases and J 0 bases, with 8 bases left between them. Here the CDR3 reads CASSPPRGLNTEAFF. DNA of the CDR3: TGTGCCAGCTCACCACCACGGGGTCTGAACACTGAAGCTTTCTTT.

The CDR3 DNA is TGTGCCAGCAGCAACCTCGGACGGGCTGGGGCCAACGTCCTGACTTTC. Translation gives CASSNLGRAGANVLTF. This chain uses TRBV5-8 with TRBJ2-6; no reliable D call. Germline V gives CDR1 SGHTS, CDR2 YDEGEE. The CDR3 covers 16 residues. V was clipped by 4 bases and J by 2 bases, with 13 bases between them.